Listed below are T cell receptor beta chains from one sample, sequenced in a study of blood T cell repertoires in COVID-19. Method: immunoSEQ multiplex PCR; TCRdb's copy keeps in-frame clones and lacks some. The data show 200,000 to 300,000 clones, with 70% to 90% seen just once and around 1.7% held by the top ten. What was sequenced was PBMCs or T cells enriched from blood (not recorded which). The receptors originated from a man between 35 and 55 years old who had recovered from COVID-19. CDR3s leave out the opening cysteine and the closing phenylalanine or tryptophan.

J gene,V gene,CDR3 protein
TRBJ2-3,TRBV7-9,ASSLASGVTDTQY
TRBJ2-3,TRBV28,ASSLWRTGEGWADTQY
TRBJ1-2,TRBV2,ASSEMGQGDGYT
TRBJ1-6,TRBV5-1,ASSLSVPYNSPLH
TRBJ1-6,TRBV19,ASNQSHRGNSPLH
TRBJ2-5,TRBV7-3,ASSLTDQLAGIRY
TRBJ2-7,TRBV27,ASSLSTGGHEQY
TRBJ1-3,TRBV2,ASLYTGGTGNTIY
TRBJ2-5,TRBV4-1,ASSQDGTSGGGETQY
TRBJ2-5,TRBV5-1,ASGEGAAGETQY
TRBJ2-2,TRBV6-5,ASTRQGGNTGELF
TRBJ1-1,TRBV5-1,ASSPGQGEGTEAF
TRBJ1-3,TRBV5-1,ASSYRDRDSGNTIY
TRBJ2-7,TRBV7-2,ASSRFQGAEYEQY
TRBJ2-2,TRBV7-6,ASSLQGMDTGELF
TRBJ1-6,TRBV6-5,ASSSAQRLSPLH
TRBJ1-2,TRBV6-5,AHETGRLYGYT
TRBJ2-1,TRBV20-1,SASKPGLPYNEQF
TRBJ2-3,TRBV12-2,ASRLAPWTGWTDTQY
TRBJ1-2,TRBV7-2,ASSLDAGQGATRGYT
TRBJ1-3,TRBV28,GSGGKAGNTIY
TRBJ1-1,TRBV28,ASSTGQGAATEAF
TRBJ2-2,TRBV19,ASTFEQGELF
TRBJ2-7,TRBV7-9,ASSLPGAYEQY
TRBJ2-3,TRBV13,ASSLGPRGRFGTDTQY
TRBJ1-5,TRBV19,ASSIEEGLGPQH
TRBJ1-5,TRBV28,ASSTPMLGSKPQH
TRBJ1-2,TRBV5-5,ASSSTQGAYGYT
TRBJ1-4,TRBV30,AWSSTGVNEKLF
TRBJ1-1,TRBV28,ATKTPGPKNTEAF
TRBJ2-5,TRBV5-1,ASSPLAGVLGETQY
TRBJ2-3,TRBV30,ARSQLASGSTDTQY
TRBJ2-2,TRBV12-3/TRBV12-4,ASSWRPGGELF
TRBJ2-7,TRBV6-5,ASSYSLAGGHEQY
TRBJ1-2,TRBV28,ASSGWASKKGYT
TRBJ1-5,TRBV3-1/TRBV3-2,ASSQATGLNQPQH
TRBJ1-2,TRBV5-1,ASSARQGGLNLEGYGYT
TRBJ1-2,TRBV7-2,ASSVRTGDYGYT
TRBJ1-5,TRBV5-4,ASSLGGHNQPQH
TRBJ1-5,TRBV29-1,SAGQGFNQPQH
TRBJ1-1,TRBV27,ASLGTGSYTEAF
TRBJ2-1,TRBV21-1,ASSKAVRGTGDEQF